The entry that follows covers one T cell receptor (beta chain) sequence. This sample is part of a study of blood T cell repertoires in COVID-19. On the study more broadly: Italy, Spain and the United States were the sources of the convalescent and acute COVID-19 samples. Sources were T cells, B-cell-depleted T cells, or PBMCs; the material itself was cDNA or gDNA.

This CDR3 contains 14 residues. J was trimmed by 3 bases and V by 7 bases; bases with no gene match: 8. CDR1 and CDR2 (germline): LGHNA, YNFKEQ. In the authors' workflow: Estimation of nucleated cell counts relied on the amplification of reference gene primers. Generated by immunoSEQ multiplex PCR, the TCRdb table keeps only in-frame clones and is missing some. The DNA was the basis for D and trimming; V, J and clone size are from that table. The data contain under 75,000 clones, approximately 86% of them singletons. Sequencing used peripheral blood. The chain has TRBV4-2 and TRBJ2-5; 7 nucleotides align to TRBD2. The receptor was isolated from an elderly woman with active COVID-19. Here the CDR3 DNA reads TGTGCCAGCAAGTCGGGACTACCTAAAGAGACCCAGTACTTC. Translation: CASKSGLPKETQYF.